This T cell receptor beta chain was captured by sequencing in a study of cytomegalovirus exposure and HLA in healthy donors. A multiplex PCR was run with 60 Vbeta primers and 13 Jbeta primers. Some clones are missing from TCRdb's copy, which holds only in-frame ones; the method was immunoSEQ multiplex PCR. The sample yields under 95,000 clones, 72% seen once. Germline values: CDR1 SGHVS, CDR2 FQNEAQ. V lost 6 bases and J lost 2, with 8 bases in between. The CDR3 contains 13 residues. The sequence was obtained from a woman in her thirties or forties in good health and CMV-seropositive. Sequenced: PBMCs. This chain uses TRBV7-8 with TRBJ1-5; D perhaps matches TRBD1 (6 bases). The CDR3 DNA reads TGTGCCAGCAGTCCAGGGGGCAATCAGCCCCAGCATTTT. This codes for CASSPGGNQPQHF.